Below are 21 T cell receptor beta chains sequenced from a single sample in a study of cytomegalovirus exposure and HLA in healthy donors. The PCR was carried out with 60 Vbeta primers and 13 Jbeta primers. The protocol was immunoSEQ multiplex PCR, while the TCRdb copy is restricted to in-frame clones and leaves out a portion. The top ten clones hold 1.5% to 2% of a sample with 140,000 to 150,000 clones, roughly a tenth of them seen once. The source material was PBMCs. These receptor sequences come from a male donor in good health and CMV-seronegative.

This clone has a handful of counts. The chain employs TRBV7-9 and TRBJ1-2; no firm D call. The V end lost 5 bases, the J end lost 6 bases, and 13 bases lay between the germline ends. The CDR3 covers 13 residues. CDR1 and CDR2 (germline): SEHNR, FQNEAQ (reference sequence). The CDR3 DNA reads TGTGCCAGCAGCCTGCTGGAGAGAAATGGCTACACCTTC. Translating gives CASSLLERNGYTF.

This clone was seen more than once but under ten times. The chain combines TRBV5-4 with TRBJ1-2; 9 bases map to TRBD1. CDR3 size: 15 residues. CDR1 and CDR2 (germline): SGHNT, YYREEE (reference sequence). V gave up 5 bases and J gave up 0 bases; unmatched junction bases: 5. The CDR3 nucleotides are TGTGCCAGCAGAAGAGGACAGGGGTCTAACTATGGCTACACCTTC. It specifies CASRRGQGSNYGYTF.

CDR3 in DNA: TGTGCCATCAGTGAGTCGAAGGGCAGGGGGAATGGCTACACCTTC. Amino acids: CAISESKGRGNGYTF. The chain links TRBV10-3 to TRBJ1-2, with 7 positions matching TRBD1. CDR3 length: 15 residues. Germline CDR1 and CDR2: ENHRY and SYGVKD. V lost 0 bases, J lost 6 bases, and 7 bases stayed unmatched.

This sequence joins TRBV10-3 and TRBJ1-1; possibly TRBD1 for D (5 bases). Germline V CDR1 and CDR2: ENHRY, SYGVKD. The CDR3 is 12 residues long. Trimming cost V 6 bases and J 4 bases, with 9 bases left between them. The CDR3 loop is CAISRGSTEAFF. The CDR3 coding sequence is TGTGCCATCAGCCGGGGGAGCACTGAAGCTTTCTTT.

V gene TRBV11-2 combines with J gene TRBJ2-5; weak D call: TRBD2 (6 bases). Germline V lookup: CDR1 SGHAT, CDR2 FQNNGV. Trimming pared 0 bases from V and 4 bases from J, leaving 18 bases between. The CDR3 totals 17 residues. CDR3 coding DNA: TGTGCCAGCAGCTTAGATAACGGCGGGGTGGCAAGAGAGACCCAGTACTTC. Residues: CASSLDNGGVARETQYF.

The DNA for the CDR3 is TGTGCCAGCAGCTGGACAGAAGAGACCCAGTACTTC. Protein product: CASSWTEETQYF. J is TRBJ2-5 and V is TRBV7-9, with D tentatively TRBD1 (6 bases). This CDR3 contains 12 residues. Trimming pared 4 bases from V and 3 bases from J, leaving 6 bases between. Germline V gene sequence: CDR1 SEHNR, CDR2 FQNEAQ (reference sequence).

The rearrangement uses TRBV4-3 and TRBJ2-3; TRBD2 aligns across 7 bases. The junction had 2 bases not matched to a gene; V was cut back by 2 bases and J by 0 bases. The CDR3 covers 15 residues. The germline CDR1 and CDR2 sequences are LGHNA and YSLEER. The CDR3 nucleotides are TGCGCCAGCAGCCAAAGAGCGGGAAGCACAGATACGCAGTATTTT. Translation: CASSQRAGSTDTQYF.

Only a few counts were recorded for this clone. The gene calls are TRBV27 and TRBJ2-1; 8 bases are a match to TRBD1. The CDR3 length is 15 residues. The V segment lost 5 bases and the J segment 4 bases; nucleotides outside the gene matches: 7. Per germline, CDR1 MNHEY and CDR2 SMNVEV (reference sequence). CDR3 protein: CASSPQGARYNEQFF. The CDR3 DNA follows: TGTGCCAGCAGTCCCCAGGGGGCGCGGTACAATGAGCAGTTCTTC.

The gene calls are TRBV10-3 and TRBJ2-2; 10 nucleotides align to TRBD2. CDR3 length: 17 residues. V lost 6 bases and J lost 6; bases outside the gene matches: 13. Germline V gene lookup returns CDR1 ENHRY and CDR2 SYGVKD. In nucleotides, the CDR3 is TGTGCCATCAGCACCCACAGCGGGAGGGCCGGGGCCGGGGAGCTGTTTTTT. Residues: CAISTHSGRAGAGELFF.

This clone turned up a few times. The rearrangement joins TRBV19 to TRBJ1-2, with 9 bases matching TRBD1. V shed 5 bases and J 4 bases; nucleotides not matched to a gene: 11. Germline values: CDR1 LNHDA, CDR2 SQIVND (reference sequence). This CDR3 is 16 amino acids long. CDR3 sequence reads: CASSSAGQGVAYGYTF. Here the CDR3 DNA reads TGTGCCAGTAGTTCGGCGGGACAGGGCGTTGCCTATGGCTACACCTTC.

J is TRBJ1-6 and V is TRBV2; a weak D match, TRBD1 (6 bases). V was pared by 5 bases and J by 5 bases, with 16 bases between. The CDR3 has 16 amino acids. CDR1 and CDR2 from the germline V gene are SNHLY and FYNNEI. The CDR3 here is CASSRDRTENNSPLHF. As DNA, the CDR3 is TGTGCCAGCAGTAGAGATCGGACAGAAAATAATTCACCCCTCCACTTT.

This clone was counted between two and nine times. The chain employs TRBV7-2 and TRBJ2-7; the match to TRBD1 covers 7 bases. Germline trimming cut 6 bases from V and 9 bases from J; bases unmatched to any gene: 11. CDR3 length: 13 residues. Per the germline V gene, CDR1 is SGHTA and CDR2 is FQGNSA. CDR3 nucleotide sequence: TGTGCCAGCAGTGGCGCAGGGGGTTTAGTGCAGTACTTC. This translates into CASSGAGGLVQYF.

The gene calls are TRBV6-5 and TRBJ2-2; D not certain. From germline, CDR1 is MNHEY and CDR2 SVGAGI. V was clipped by 1 base and J by 4 bases, with 4 bases between them. This CDR3 comprises 13 residues. CDR3 nucleotides: TGTGCCAGCAGTTACTTCTCCACCGGGGAGCTGTTTTTT. It is translated as CASSYFSTGELFF.

For this clone: The germline gene is not matched at one end of the junction; a read error may be the cause. CDR3 bases: TGTGCCAGCAGCTTATGGACATACAGGGGAGAAAAACTGTTTTTT. This sequence encodes CASSLWTYRGEKLFF. The rearrangement joins TRBV28 to TRBJ1-4; 7 nucleotides align to TRBD1. From germline, CDR1 is MDHEN and CDR2 SYDVKM. This CDR3 contains 15 residues.

The chain is built from TRBV7-2 and TRBJ1-3; D possibly corresponds to TRBD1 (5 bases). CDR1 is SGHTA and CDR2 is FQGNSA in the germline V gene. Trimming stripped 1 base from V and 4 bases from J, with 11 bases between. This CDR3 is built from 15 residues. CDR3 loop: CASSLVPGLGNTIYF. The CDR3 nucleotides are TGTGCCAGCAGCTTAGTGCCGGGACTCGGAAACACCATATATTTT.

The V gene is TRBV10-3, the J gene TRBJ1-5; TRBD1 is a possible D gene (6 bases). Trimming stripped 7 bases from V and 4 bases from J, with 17 bases between. CDR1 is ENHRY and CDR2 is SYGVKD in the germline V gene. The CDR3 runs to 15 residues. Here the CDR3 reads CAIKNPGTPNQPQHF. CDR3 in DNA: TGTGCCATCAAAAATCCCGGGACACCTAATCAGCCCCAGCATTTT.

Only a few counts were recorded for this clone. The rearrangement uses TRBV6-1 and TRBJ2-7; a possible D gene is TRBD1 (5 bases). Germline V lookup: CDR1 MNHNS, CDR2 SASEGT. Trimming removed 4 bases at V and 3 bases at J, with 13 bases between. This CDR3 is 14 amino acids long. This CDR3 is CASSVSDRYYEQYF. DNA of the CDR3: TGTGCCAGCAGTGTAAGTGACAGATACTACGAGCAGTACTTC.

Turning to this clone: The sample carries other DNA sequences with the same CDR3. The gene calls are TRBV6-1 and TRBJ2-1; 9 positions match TRBD1. The CDR3 runs to 16 residues. CDR1 MNHNS and CDR2 SASEGT come from the germline V gene. With V trimmed by 2 bases and J by 4 bases, 6 bases remained unmatched. The CDR3 nucleotides are TGTGCCAGCAGTGAATACACAGGGGGCCTATACAATGAGCAGTTCTTC. Protein product: CASSEYTGGLYNEQFF.

This sequence joins TRBV27 and TRBJ1-5, with D possibly being TRBD1 (5 bases). Germline CDR1 is MNHEY and CDR2 is SMNVEV (reference sequence). This CDR3 is built from 15 residues. V lost 1 base, J lost 2 bases, and 9 bases lay in between. The CDR3 sequence: CASSLYFRGNQPQHF. CDR3 sequence (DNA): TGTGCCAGCAGTTTATATTTCAGGGGCAATCAGCCCCAGCATTTT.

This clone appeared a few times. V and J are TRBV18 and TRBJ1-4; D might be TRBD1 (6 bases). CDR3 length: 15 amino acids. V gave up 6 bases and J gave up 5 bases, with 16 bases separating them. Germline assignment: CDR1 KGHSH and CDR2 LQKENI. In DNA form, the CDR3 reads TGTGCCAGCTCCGAATCACAGGGTGCCAATGAAAAACTGTTTTTT. Its translation is CASSESQGANEKLFF.

The sample holds many counts of this clone. The gene calls are TRBV4-3 and TRBJ1-4; D remains unclear. The length of the CDR3 is 16 residues. Trimming shortened V by 0 bases and J by 5 bases, and 13 bases separated the two germline ends. Germline V gene data show CDR1 as LGHNA and CDR2 as YSLEER. Written as DNA, the CDR3 is TGCGCCAGCAGCCAAGATTGGGCCAGTGGGAATGAAAAACTGTTTTTT. It yields the protein CASSQDWASGNEKLFF.